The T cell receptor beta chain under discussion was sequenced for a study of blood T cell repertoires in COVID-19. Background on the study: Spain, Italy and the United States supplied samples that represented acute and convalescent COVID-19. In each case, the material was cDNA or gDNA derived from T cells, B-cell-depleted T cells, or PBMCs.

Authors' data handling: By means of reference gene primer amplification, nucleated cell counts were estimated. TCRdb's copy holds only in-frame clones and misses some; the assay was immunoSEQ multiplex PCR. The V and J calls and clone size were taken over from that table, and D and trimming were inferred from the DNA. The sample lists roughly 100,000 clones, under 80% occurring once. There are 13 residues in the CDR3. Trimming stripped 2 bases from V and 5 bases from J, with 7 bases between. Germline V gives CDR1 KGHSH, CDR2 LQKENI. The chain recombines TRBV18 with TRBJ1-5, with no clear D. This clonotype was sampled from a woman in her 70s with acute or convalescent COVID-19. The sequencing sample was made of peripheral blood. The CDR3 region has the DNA TGTGCCAGCTCACCAGGCCTTGATCAGCCCCAGCATTTT. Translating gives CASSPGLDQPQHF.